A selection of T cell receptor beta chains follows, all from one sample in a study of blood T cell repertoires in COVID-19. Assay: immunoSEQ multiplex PCR; the TCRdb copy retains only in-frame clones and omits some. The sample lists 50,000 to 55,000 clones; more than 85% were seen once. Sequencing used peripheral blood. These TCRs come from a human donor with active COVID-19. The donor label of this sample is uncertain. The CDR3 runs from the conserved cysteine through the conserved F or W. A D gene is named only where the DNA matches it firmly. Clone size appears in some rows only: once, few, many, or a class for an expanded clone.

clone_size: NA; d_call: NA; v_call: TRBV6-5; j_call: TRBJ1-4; cdr3_aa: CASSYTQGFNEKLFF; cdr3_nt: TGTGCCAGCAGTTACACGCAGGGCTTTAATGAAAAACTGTTTTTT
clone_size: NA; d_call: TRBD1; v_call: TRBV7-2; j_call: TRBJ2-1; cdr3_aa: CASSLDRGLVNEQFF; cdr3_nt: TGTGCCAGCAGCTTGGACAGGGGATTGGTAAATGAGCAGTTCTTC
clone_size: NA; d_call: TRBD1; v_call: TRBV6-5; j_call: TRBJ2-4; cdr3_aa: CASSVQGAGAGIQYF; cdr3_nt: TGTGCCAGCAGCGTCCAGGGGGCTGGTGCGGGCATTCAGTACTTC
clone_size: NA; d_call: NA; v_call: TRBV5-1; j_call: TRBJ2-1; cdr3_aa: CASSLLVDEQFF; cdr3_nt: TGCGCCAGCAGCTTGTTAGTTGATGAGCAGTTCTTC
clone_size: NA; d_call: TRBD1; v_call: TRBV6-2/TRBV6-3; j_call: TRBJ1-1; cdr3_aa: CASSSLRTGPPEAFF; cdr3_nt: TGTGCCAGCAGTTCCTTACGGACAGGCCCCCCTGAAGCTTTCTTT
clone_size: NA; d_call: NA; v_call: TRBV24-1; j_call: TRBJ1-5; cdr3_aa: CALRRHPHSNQPQHF; cdr3_nt: TGTGCCTTACGGCGACATCCACATAGCAATCAGCCCCAGCATTTT
clone_size: NA; d_call: NA; v_call: TRBV5-6; j_call: TRBJ1-2; cdr3_aa: CASSLGIRFDANYGYTF; cdr3_nt: TGTGCCAGCAGCTTGGGGATCAGGTTCGACGCTAACTATGGCTACACCTTC
clone_size: NA; d_call: TRBD2; v_call: TRBV7-2; j_call: TRBJ2-7; cdr3_aa: CASSLEGTSGAYEQYF; cdr3_nt: TGTGCCAGCAGCTTAGAAGGGACTAGCGGGGCCTACGAGCAGTACTTC
clone_size: NA; d_call: NA; v_call: TRBV9; j_call: TRBJ2-1; cdr3_aa: CASSVGGRGGYNEQFF; cdr3_nt: TGTGCCAGCAGCGTAGGAGGCAGGGGTGGGTACAATGAGCAGTTCTTC
clone_size: NA; d_call: TRBD1; v_call: TRBV6-6; j_call: TRBJ1-5; cdr3_aa: CASTGTGQGNQPQHF; cdr3_nt: TGTGCCAGCACTGGGACAGGGCAGGGCAATCAGCCCCAGCATTTT
clone_size: NA; d_call: TRBD2; v_call: TRBV19; j_call: TRBJ2-1; cdr3_aa: CASRSAGEDYNEQFF; cdr3_nt: TGTGCCAGTAGGTCGGCGGGGGAAGACTACAATGAGCAGTTCTTC
clone_size: NA; d_call: TRBD2; v_call: TRBV4-2; j_call: TRBJ2-7; cdr3_aa: CASSQVGVAGTLYEQYF; cdr3_nt: TGTGCCAGCAGCCAAGTGGGGGTAGCGGGGACTCTCTACGAGCAGTACTTC
clone_size: NA; d_call: NA; v_call: TRBV6-2/TRBV6-3; j_call: TRBJ1-1; cdr3_aa: CASSSIRGTEAFF; cdr3_nt: TGTGCCAGCAGTTCTATCAGGGGCACTGAAGCTTTCTTT
clone_size: NA; d_call: TRBD2; v_call: TRBV9; j_call: TRBJ2-3; cdr3_aa: CASSPPGRGREGTDTQYF; cdr3_nt: TGTGCCAGCAGCCCCCCGGGGAGGGGCAGGGAGGGCACAGATACGCAGTATTTT
clone_size: NA; d_call: NA; v_call: TRBV5-4; j_call: TRBJ1-3; cdr3_aa: CASSSSLGGSFGNTIYF; cdr3_nt: TGTGCCAGCAGCTCCTCGTTAGGGGGAAGTTTCGGAAACACCATATATTTT
clone_size: NA; d_call: NA; v_call: TRBV6-2/TRBV6-3; j_call: TRBJ1-5; cdr3_aa: CASSYNHIQPQHF; cdr3_nt: TGTGCCAGCAGTTACAACCACATCCAGCCCCAGCATTTT
clone_size: NA; d_call: NA; v_call: TRBV19; j_call: TRBJ1-3; cdr3_aa: CASSILTAKGNTIYF; cdr3_nt: TGTGCCAGTAGTATTTTGACAGCGAAGGGAAACACCATATATTTT
clone_size: NA; d_call: TRBD2; v_call: TRBV4-1; j_call: TRBJ2-2; cdr3_aa: CASSQAAVAGGAGELFF; cdr3_nt: TGCGCCAGCAGCCAAGCTGCGGTAGCGGGGGGCGCCGGGGAGCTGTTTTTT
clone_size: NA; d_call: NA; v_call: TRBV2; j_call: TRBJ2-2; cdr3_aa: CASSPVRGGELFF; cdr3_nt: TGTGCCAGCAGCCCCGTCCGGGGCGGGGAGCTGTTTTTT
clone_size: NA; d_call: NA; v_call: TRBV5-4; j_call: TRBJ1-4; cdr3_aa: CASSVGGEKLFF; cdr3_nt: TGTGCCAGCAGCGTAGGGGGTGAAAAACTGTTTTTT
clone_size: NA; d_call: NA; v_call: TRBV5-1; j_call: TRBJ2-5; cdr3_aa: CASSLEAGAETQYF; cdr3_nt: TGCGCCAGCAGCTTGGAGGCGGGGGCGGAGACCCAGTACTTC
clone_size: NA; d_call: TRBD1; v_call: TRBV24-1; j_call: TRBJ2-7; cdr3_aa: CATSGPGQGVYEQYF; cdr3_nt: TGTGCCACCAGTGGTCCTGGACAGGGGGTCTACGAGCAGTACTTC
clone_size: NA; d_call: NA; v_call: TRBV15; j_call: TRBJ1-2; cdr3_aa: CATSRDRVLRWGYTF; cdr3_nt: TGTGCCACCAGCAGAGACAGGGTCTTAAGATGGGGCTACACCTTC
clone_size: once; d_call: NA; v_call: TRBV10-3; j_call: TRBJ1-5; cdr3_aa: CAISESGLSNQPQHF; cdr3_nt: TGTGCCATCAGTGAATCAGGCCTTAGCAATCAGCCCCAGCATTTT
clone_size: NA; d_call: TRBD1; v_call: TRBV6-1; j_call: TRBJ2-7; cdr3_aa: CASSEAGQVLGAAKYF; cdr3_nt: TGTGCCAGCAGTGAAGCGGGACAGGTTTTGGGGGCAGCCAAGTACTTC